Each of the 4 T cell receptor beta chains below was sequenced from the same sample in a study of blood T cells in healthy people across ages. Together with a sample-barcoded 5' primer, a J-beta primer mix was included in a second PCR lasting roughly 6 to 12 cycles. TCRdb recomputed calls from the 5' RACE reads with MiXCR, one row per CDR3 protein. In the table there are about 1.1 million distinct CDR3 sequences, 30% to 40% of which are singletons. Sequenced input: blood. These receptors were collected from a man aged 18 to 30 in good health.

The V call is TRBV12-3 or TRBV12-4, the J call TRBJ2-5; 8 bases agree with TRBD1. Trimming took 2 bases from V and 11 from J; bases not matched to a gene: 13. The CDR3 loop spans 15 amino acids. CDR3 DNA sequence: TGTGCCAGCAGTTTACACAGGGGGAACTACAATGAGCAGTACTTC. Residues: CASSLHRGNYNEQYF.

The rearrangement links TRBV3-1 to TRBJ1-2, with no clear D. Germline CDR1 LGHDT, CDR2 YNNKEL (reference sequence). This CDR3 spans 12 amino acids. Trimming took 6 bases from V and 8 from J, leaving 13 bases between them. The CDR3 sequence: CASRQTVGGYTF. In DNA, the CDR3 is TGTGCCAGCAGGCAAACGGTTGGAGGCTACACCTTC.

This clonotype appeared a few times. The V and J genes are TRBV19 and TRBJ2-1; D is possibly TRBD1 or TRBD2 (7 bases each). This CDR3 region has 14 residues. V gave up 5 bases and J gave up 4 bases, with 12 bases separating them. Per the germline V gene, CDR1 is LNHDA and CDR2 is SQIVND (reference sequence). CDR3 nucleotides: TGTGCCAGTAGTTCAGGGGGGGAATACAATGAGCAGTTCTTC. It is translated as CASSSGGEYNEQFF.

The rearrangement uses TRBV6-2 or TRBV6-3 and TRBJ1-5; TRBD1 is a possible D gene (5 bases). Per the germline V gene, CDR1 is MNHEY and CDR2 is SVGEGT. This CDR3 is 17 amino acids long. V lost 2 bases and J lost 5, with 19 bases in between. CDR3 protein: CASSYVNRGAVYQPQHF. The CDR3 DNA is TGTGCCAGCAGTTACGTCAACCGTGGGGCTGTCTATCAGCCCCAGCATTTT.